Below, one T cell receptor beta chain is given with its context. Time point given: new active TB diagnosis, blood taken before or within 7 days of starting treatment. This sample was taken from a study of T cells in tuberculosis. Assay: immunoSEQ multiplex PCR; the TCRdb copy retains only in-frame clones and omits some. The sample comprises some 49,000 clones, about 95% of which are singletons, and about 1.5% rests with the top ten. Germline V lookup: CDR1 WNHNN, CDR2 SYGVQD (reference sequence). The ends were cut back, 8 bases at V and 0 bases at J, with 17 bases in the middle. The CDR3 totals 15 residues.

This sample comprised PBMCs, obtained at tuberculosis diagnosis. The chain uses TRBV10-1 and TRBJ2-7; D is perhaps TRBD1 (6 bases). This TCR came from an adult with tuberculosis. CDR3 nucleotide sequence: TGCGCCAGCTTAGACCCGGGACACAACTCCTACGAGCAGTACTTC. It specifies CASLDPGHNSYEQYF.